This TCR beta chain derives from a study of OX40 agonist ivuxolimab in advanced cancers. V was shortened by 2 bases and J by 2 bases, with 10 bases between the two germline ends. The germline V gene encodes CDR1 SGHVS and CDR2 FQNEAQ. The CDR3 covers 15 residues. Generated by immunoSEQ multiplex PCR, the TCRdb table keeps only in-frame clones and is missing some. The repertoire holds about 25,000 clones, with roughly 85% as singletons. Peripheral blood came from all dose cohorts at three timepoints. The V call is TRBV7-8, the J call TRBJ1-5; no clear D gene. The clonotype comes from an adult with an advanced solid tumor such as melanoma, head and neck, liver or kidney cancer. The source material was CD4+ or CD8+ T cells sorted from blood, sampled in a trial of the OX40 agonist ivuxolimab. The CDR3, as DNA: TGTGCCAGCAGCTTATGGATCGGGGGCAATCAGCCCCAGCATTTT. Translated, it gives CASSLWIGGNQPQHF.